This T cell receptor (beta chain) was identified during a study of identical twins listed by TCRdb under 2016. Looking at the study overall: The study deep-sequenced TCR alpha and beta repertoires from monozygotic twins, unrelated adults of various ages and cord blood to test whether fetal clonotypes persist. To rule out contamination, replicate twin experiments were performed at different times with different library preparation protocols. General conclusions and limits of the study: Fewer insertions were carried by abundant cord blood beta clonotypes; a weaker similar trend was observed in young adult naive repertoires, while no such trend was observed in memory repertoires. A weaker excess of twin sharing was found in beta out-of-frame sequences because the signal-to-noise ratio was lowered by fewer shared sequences. Compared with coincidental sharing between unrelated individuals, out-of-frame TCR alpha sequences shared between twins showed an excess of sequences with low generation probability. Conclusions relied on cross-sectional statistical analysis, since the same donors could not be followed over many years. Zero-insertion analyses could be partly confounded by invariant T cells such as MAIT and iNKT, though diverse VJ usage argued against such confounding for most clonotypes. In monozygotic twins, recombination models systematically underestimated out-of-frame TCR alpha sharing, but the models matched the sharing seen between unrelated individuals.

This clonotype was seen more than once but under ten times. What antigen it recognizes has not been identified. No quality values exist for individual bases; no much larger clone is one base distant. Relative to germline, V is 3 bases shorter and J is 6 bases shorter, with 12 bases between their ends. The CDR3, cysteine through phenylalanine, is 13 amino acids long. The kept DNA is CDR3 alone, 39 bases in frame from the first base. The germline V gene specifies MNHNS as CDR1 and SASEGT as CDR2. All donors were healthy Caucasians. The twin cohort consisted of three pairs of female monozygotic twins, all aged roughly 18 to 30 years. RNA for TCR libraries was isolated from peripheral blood mononuclear cells. The library was prepared using 5' RACE. The reads were generated on an Illumina HiSeq 2000. Template switching added a universal primer binding site, and the final cDNA carried a unique molecular identifier that allowed TCR cDNA molecules to be counted accurately. Specific primers in the conserved constant-segment region were used to synthesize first-strand cDNA for TCR alpha and beta chains. Each cDNA library was double barcoded, with a SMART-Mk sample barcode plus Illumina barcodes, to control for contamination. Two successive PCR steps introduced TruSeq adapter sequences along with Illumina sample barcodes. The TCR alpha and beta cDNA libraries were sequenced on the Illumina HiSeq platform using custom primers. The study's processing was this. MiGEC processed the raw reads to extract unique molecular identifiers, while MiXCR was used to determine the CDR3 positions. Recombination models were inferred per individual with the repgenHMM and IGoR tools using an EM algorithm. The tcR package in R was used for shared clonotype analysis, with sharing normalized by the product of cloneset sizes. Out-of-frame nonproductive sequences were analyzed to study raw recombination free of thymic and clonal selection effects. Starting from the raw public reads, TCRdb applied fastp trimming at Q25, assembled clones with MiXCR and retained in-frame beta chains. Rows are combined by CDR3 protein, so each entry shows the most common genes and DNA. The V and J calls here are based on TCRdb, not the publication. The sample profile shows hundreds of thousands of distinct CDR3 sequences; 8.6% of them were found once. The top ten clones comprise approximately 0.96% of the sample.

These same records also appear under a second study, on yellow fever vaccine responses in identical twins. In that second paper, the authors write: According to the authors, in identical twins the way T cells responded to vaccination appeared partly convergent and partly personalized. The study precisely tracked vaccine-responding T cell clones in identical twins.

The origin of this receptor is a woman younger than 35 in good health. In this chain, TRBV6-1 is recombined with TRBJ2-7, with no confidently assigned D gene. Sequencing was done on a sample of PBMCs. The nucleotides are TGTGCCAGCAGTGACGGTACACCCGGCGAGCAGTACTTC. The resulting protein is CASSDGTPGEQYF.